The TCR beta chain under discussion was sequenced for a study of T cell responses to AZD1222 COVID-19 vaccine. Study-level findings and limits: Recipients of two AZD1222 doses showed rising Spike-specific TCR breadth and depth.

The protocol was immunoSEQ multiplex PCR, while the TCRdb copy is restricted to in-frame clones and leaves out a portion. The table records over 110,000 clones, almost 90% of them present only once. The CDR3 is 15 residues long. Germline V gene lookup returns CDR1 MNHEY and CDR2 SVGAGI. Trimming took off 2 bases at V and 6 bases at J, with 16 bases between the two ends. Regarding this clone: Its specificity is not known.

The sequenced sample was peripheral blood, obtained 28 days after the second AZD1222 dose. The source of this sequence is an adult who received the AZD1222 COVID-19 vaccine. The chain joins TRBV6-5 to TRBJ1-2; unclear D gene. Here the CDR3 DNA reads TGTGCCAGCAGTTACCAAGGACGTCAAGCCGATGGCTACACCTTC. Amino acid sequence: CASSYQGRQADGYTF.